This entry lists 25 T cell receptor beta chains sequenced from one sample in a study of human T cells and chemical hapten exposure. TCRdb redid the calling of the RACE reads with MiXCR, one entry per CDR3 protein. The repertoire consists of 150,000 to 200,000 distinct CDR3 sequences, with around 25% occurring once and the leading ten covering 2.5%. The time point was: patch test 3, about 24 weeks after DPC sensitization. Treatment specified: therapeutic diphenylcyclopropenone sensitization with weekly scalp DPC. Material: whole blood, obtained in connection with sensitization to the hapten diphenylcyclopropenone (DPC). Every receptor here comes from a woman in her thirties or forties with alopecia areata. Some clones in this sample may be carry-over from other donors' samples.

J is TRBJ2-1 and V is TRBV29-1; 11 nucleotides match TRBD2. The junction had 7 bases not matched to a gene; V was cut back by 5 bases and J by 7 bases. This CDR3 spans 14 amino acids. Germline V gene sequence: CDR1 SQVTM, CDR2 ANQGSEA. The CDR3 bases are TGCAGCGTTATAGCGGGAGGGCTAAGTAATGAGCAGTTCTTC. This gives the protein CSVIAGGLSNEQFF.

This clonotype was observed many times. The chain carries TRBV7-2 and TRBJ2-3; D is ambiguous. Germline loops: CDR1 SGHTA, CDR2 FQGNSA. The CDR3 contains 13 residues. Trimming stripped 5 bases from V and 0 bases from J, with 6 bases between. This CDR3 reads CASSLDSTDTQYF. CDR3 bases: TGTGCCAGCAGCCTGGACAGCACAGATACGCAGTATTTT.

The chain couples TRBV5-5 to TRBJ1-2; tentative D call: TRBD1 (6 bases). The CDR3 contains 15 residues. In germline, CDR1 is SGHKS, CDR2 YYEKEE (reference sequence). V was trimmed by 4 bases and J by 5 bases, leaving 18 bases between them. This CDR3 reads CASSREGGVGYGYTF. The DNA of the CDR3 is TGTGCCAGCAGCCGGGAAGGGGGAGTTGGGTATGGCTACACCTTC.

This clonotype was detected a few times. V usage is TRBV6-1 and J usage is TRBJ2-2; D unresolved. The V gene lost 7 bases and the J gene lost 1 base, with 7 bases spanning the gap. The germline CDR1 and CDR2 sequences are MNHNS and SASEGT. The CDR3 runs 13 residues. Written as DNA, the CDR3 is TGTGCCAGCACGCGGTTGAACACCGGGGAGCTGTTTTTT. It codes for CASTRLNTGELFF.

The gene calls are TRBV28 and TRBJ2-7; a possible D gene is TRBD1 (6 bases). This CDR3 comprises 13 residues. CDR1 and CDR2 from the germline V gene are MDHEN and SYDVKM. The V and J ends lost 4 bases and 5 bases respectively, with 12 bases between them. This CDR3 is CASSYQGWHEQYF. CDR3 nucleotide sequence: TGTGCCAGCAGTTACCAGGGGTGGCACGAGCAGTACTTC.

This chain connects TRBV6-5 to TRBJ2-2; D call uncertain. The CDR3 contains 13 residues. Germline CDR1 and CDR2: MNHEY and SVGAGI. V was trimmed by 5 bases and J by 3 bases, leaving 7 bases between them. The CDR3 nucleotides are TGTGCCAGCAGTACGGTAGACACCGGGGAGCTGTTTTTT. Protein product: CASSTVDTGELFF.

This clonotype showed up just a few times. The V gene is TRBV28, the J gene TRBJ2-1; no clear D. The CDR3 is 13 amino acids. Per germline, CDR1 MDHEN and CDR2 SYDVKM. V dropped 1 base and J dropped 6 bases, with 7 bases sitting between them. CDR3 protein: CASSLLGPNEQFF. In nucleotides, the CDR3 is TGTGCCAGCAGTTTATTAGGTCCCAATGAGCAGTTCTTC.

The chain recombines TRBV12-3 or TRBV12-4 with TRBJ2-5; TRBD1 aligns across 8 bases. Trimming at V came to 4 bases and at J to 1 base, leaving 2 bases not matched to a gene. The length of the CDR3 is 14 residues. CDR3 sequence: CASSSTGVQETQYF. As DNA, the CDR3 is TGTGCCAGCAGTTCGACAGGGGTCCAAGAGACCCAGTACTTC.

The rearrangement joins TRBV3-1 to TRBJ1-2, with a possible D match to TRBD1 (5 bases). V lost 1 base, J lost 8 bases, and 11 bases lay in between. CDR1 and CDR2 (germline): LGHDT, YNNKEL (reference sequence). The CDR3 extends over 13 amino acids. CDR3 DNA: TGTGCCAGCAGCCAAGTGCAGGGTGAAGGCTACACCTTC. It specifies CASSQVQGEGYTF. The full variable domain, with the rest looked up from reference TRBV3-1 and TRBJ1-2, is DTAVSQTPKYLVTQMGNDKSIKCEQNLGHDTMYWYKQDSKKFLKIMFSYNNKELIINETVPNRFSPKSPDKAHLNLHINSLELGDSAVYFCASSQVQGEGYTFGSGTRLTVV.

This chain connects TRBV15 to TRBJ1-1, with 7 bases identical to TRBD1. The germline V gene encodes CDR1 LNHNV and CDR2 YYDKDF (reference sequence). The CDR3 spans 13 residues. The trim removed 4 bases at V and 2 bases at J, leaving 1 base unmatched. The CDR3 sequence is CATSNRGNTEAFF. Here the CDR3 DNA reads TGTGCCACCAGCAACAGGGGAAACACTGAAGCTTTCTTT. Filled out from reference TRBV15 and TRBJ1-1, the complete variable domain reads DAMVIQNPRYQVTQFGKPVTLSCSQTLNHNVMYWYQQKSSQAPKLLFHYYDKDFNNEADTPDNFQSRRPNTSFCFLDIRSPGLGDTAMYLCATSNRGNTEAFFGQGTRLTVV.

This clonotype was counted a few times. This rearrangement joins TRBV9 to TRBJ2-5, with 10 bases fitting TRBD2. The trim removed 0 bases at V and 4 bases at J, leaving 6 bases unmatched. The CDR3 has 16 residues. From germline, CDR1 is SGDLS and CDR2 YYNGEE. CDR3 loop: CASSVGAGGPRETQYF. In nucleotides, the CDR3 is TGTGCCAGCAGCGTAGGAGCGGGAGGGCCTAGAGAGACCCAGTACTTC. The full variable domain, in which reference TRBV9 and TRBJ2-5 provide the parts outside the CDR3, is DSGVTQTPKHLITATGQRVTLRCSPRSGDLSVYWYQQSLDQGLQFLIQYYNGEERAKGNILERFSAQQFPDLHSELNLSSLELGDSALYFCASSVGAGGPRETQYFGPGTRLLVL.

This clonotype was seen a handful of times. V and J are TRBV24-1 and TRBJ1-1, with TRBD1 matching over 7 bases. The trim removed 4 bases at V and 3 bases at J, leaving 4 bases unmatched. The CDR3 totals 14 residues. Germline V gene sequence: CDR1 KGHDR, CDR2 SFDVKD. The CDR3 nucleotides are TGTGCCACCAGTGACAATACAGGGGACACTGAAGCTTTCTTT. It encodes CATSDNTGDTEAFF.

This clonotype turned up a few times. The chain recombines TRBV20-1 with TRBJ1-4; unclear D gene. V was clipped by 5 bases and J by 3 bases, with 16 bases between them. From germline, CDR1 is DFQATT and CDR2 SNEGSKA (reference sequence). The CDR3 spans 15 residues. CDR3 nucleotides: TGCAGTGCTCAACCTGGACGGCCACCTAATGAAAAACTGTTTTTT. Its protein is CSAQPGRPPNEKLFF.

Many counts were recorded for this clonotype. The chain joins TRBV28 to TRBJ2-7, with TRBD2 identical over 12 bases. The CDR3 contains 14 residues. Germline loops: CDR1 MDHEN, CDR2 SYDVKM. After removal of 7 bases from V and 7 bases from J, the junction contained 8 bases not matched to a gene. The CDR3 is CASTPRLAGVEQYF. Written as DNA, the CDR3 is TGTGCCAGCACCCCCCGACTAGCGGGAGTTGAGCAGTACTTC.

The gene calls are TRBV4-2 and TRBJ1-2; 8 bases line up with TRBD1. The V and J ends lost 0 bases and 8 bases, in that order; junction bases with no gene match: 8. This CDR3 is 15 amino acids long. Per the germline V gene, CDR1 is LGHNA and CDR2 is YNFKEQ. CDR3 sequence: CASSQDRGQGFGYTF. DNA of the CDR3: TGTGCCAGCAGCCAAGACCGTGGACAGGGCTTCGGCTACACCTTC.

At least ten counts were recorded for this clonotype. The CDR3 nucleotides read TGTGCCAGCAGTTTAACAGGGGGAAGCTACGAGCAGTACTTC. This gives the protein CASSLTGGSYEQYF. The chain has TRBV28 and TRBJ2-7; 8 positions agree with TRBD1. Germline CDR1 MDHEN, CDR2 SYDVKM. There are 14 residues in the CDR3. The J segment lost 3 bases and the V segment lost 2 bases, leaving 3 bases of the junction unmatched.

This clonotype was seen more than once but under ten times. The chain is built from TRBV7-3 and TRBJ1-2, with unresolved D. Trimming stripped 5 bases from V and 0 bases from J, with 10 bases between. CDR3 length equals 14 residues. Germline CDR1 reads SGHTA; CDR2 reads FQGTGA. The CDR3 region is CASSMTPSNYGYTF. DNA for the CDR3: TGTGCCAGCAGCATGACACCTTCTAACTATGGCTACACCTTC.

The chain's CDR3 is CASSLGNLWGLAGGLRTDTQYF. CDR3 DNA: TGTGCCAGCAGTTTGGGGAATTTGTGGGGGCTAGCGGGAGGGCTGCGCACAGATACGCAGTATTTT. This chain joins TRBV28 and TRBJ2-3, with 12 bases that match TRBD2. Germline CDR1 reads MDHEN; CDR2 reads SYDVKM. This CDR3 is built from 22 residues. The V segment lost 3 bases and the J segment 1 base; nucleotides outside the gene matches: 20.

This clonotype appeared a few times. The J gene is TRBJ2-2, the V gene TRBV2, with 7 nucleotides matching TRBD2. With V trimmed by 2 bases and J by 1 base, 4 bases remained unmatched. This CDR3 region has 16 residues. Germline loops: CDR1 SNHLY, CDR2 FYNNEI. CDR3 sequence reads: CASSEYGLGNTGELFF. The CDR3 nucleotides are TGTGCCAGCAGTGAATATGGACTAGGGAACACCGGGGAGCTGTTTTTT.

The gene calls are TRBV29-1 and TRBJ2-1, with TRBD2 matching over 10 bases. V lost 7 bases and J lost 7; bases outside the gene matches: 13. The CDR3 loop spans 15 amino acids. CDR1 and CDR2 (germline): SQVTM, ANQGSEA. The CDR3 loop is CSAGGPSGSMNEQFF. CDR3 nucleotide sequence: TGCAGCGCCGGGGGCCCTAGCGGGAGTATGAATGAGCAGTTCTTC.

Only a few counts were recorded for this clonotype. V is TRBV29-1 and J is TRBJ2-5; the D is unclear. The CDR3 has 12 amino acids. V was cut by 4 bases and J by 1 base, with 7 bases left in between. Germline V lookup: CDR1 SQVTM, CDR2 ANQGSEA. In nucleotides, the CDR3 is TGCAGCGTTGTTCCACCCCAAGAGACCCAGTACTTC. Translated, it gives CSVVPPQETQYF.

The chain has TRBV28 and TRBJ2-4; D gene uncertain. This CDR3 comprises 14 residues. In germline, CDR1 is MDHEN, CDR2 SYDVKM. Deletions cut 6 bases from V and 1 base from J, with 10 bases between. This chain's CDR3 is CASSYFGAKNIQYF. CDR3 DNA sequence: TGTGCCAGCAGCTACTTTGGGGCCAAAAACATTCAGTACTTC.

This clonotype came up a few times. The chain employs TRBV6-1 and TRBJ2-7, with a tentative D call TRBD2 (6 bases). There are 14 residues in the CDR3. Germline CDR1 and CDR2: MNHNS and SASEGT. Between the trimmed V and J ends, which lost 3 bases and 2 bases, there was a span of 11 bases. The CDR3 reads CASSELAQAYEQYF. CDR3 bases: TGTGCCAGCAGTGAGCTAGCGCAGGCCTACGAGCAGTACTTC.

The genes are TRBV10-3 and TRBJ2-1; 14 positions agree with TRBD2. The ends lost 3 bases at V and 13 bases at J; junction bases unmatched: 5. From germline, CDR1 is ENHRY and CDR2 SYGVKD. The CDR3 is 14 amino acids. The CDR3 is CAISEGTSGSFQFF. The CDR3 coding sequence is TGTGCCATCAGTGAAGGGACTAGCGGGAGTTTTCAGTTCTTC.

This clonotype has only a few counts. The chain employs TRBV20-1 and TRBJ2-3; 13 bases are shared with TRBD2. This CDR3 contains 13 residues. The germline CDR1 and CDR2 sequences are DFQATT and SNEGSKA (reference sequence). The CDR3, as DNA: TGCAGGGGGACTAGCGGGATCCGGGATACGCAGTATTTT. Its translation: CRGTSGIRDTQYF.